This T cell receptor beta chain stems from a study of shared clonotypes between healthy human individuals (TCRdb year 2020). Background for the entire study: The cohort comprised two women and a few men aged 18 to 49 years. For each donor, CD4 naive and CD4 memory were each run on three plates, CD8 naive on two plates, and CD8 memory on one plate. Blood TCR repertoires of a handful of healthy adults were deeply sequenced to estimate repertoire size and the extent of clonotype sharing between individuals. To increase sequencing depth and limit assay-specific biases, different laboratories used diverse techniques to prepare libraries and sequence TCR repertoires. Each donor's leukapheresis produced roughly between roughly 0.85 and 9.5 billion PBMCs. Beyond this particular receptor, the publication reports: Even with the large sequencing depth, rarefaction of the sorted-subset datasets indicated that sequencing was incomplete. Larger estimated clonotype richness was generally found for naive subsets than for memory subsets. Pairwise subsampling indicated that sequencing depth was expected to affect the degree of clonotype sharing among donors. The genetic and exposure-history diversity represented was limited by the small number of donors. Sharing across a few donors was observed for about 5% of naive CD4, 3% to 4% of naive CD8, 2.3% of memory CD4, and roughly 0.43% of memory CD8 clonotypes. Sampling was restricted to blood, and TCR repertoires in tissue are likely to differ from TCR repertoires in blood. Compared with non-shared clonotypes, the clonotypes found in all four sorted-subset donors had higher generation probabilities.

Donors were healthy HIV-negative adults with no recently reported acute infections or vaccinations. All donors were Caucasian adults living in Nashville, Tennessee, USA. CD4+ T cells were enriched by magnetic negative selection; naive cells were then positively selected on CD45RA, and the negative fraction formed the memory subset. Blood was collected by leukapheresis, and PBMCs were isolated by Ficoll-Histopaque density gradient centrifugation and then cryopreserved in liquid nitrogen vapor phase. Purity and quantity of every magnetically sorted T cell population were checked by analytical flow cytometry. Genomic DNA was isolated from each sorted fraction and quantified by UV absorbance on a Nanodrop 2000c. Using the deep immunoSEQ assay, multiplex PCR amplified TCR CDR3 regions from genomic DNA. Extracted genomic DNA from each cell subset was spread evenly across all wells of several immunoSEQ 96-well plates, with each plate serving as a replicate. Each replicate PCR for sorted subsets received about 220 ng genomic DNA, equal to tens of thousands of T cell genomes. Purified libraries were quantified with a Qubit 3.0 fluorometer, sized on a Bioanalyzer 2100, and re-quantified with the KAPA Library Quantification kit. Every immunoSEQ 96-well plate was sequenced on a separate single-read 150-cycle Illumina NextSeq 550 flow cell. In the authors' own workflow: Because the immunoSEQ output included only junctional sequences and no quality scores, the filtering could not be the same as the filtering used for full-length reads. Sequences were annotated with PyIR, a Python wrapper for IgBLAST v1.9, using IMGT germline references to assign V/J genes and CDR3. Reads were removed for weak V/J assignments (E-value above 1e-6), missing CDR3, stop codons, out-of-frame junctions, or ambiguous translated residues. V3J clonotypes were defined as sequences sharing the same inferred V gene, J gene, and CDR3 amino acid sequence. To compute the percentage overlap between repertoires, the number of shared unique clonotypes was divided by the size of the smaller repertoire. RTK rarefaction, the Chao1 estimator, and Recon v2.1 estimates of unobserved clonotypes were used to assess repertoire richness. For all TCRbeta clonotypes obtained by the gDNA method from a few donors, generation probabilities were computed with OLGA. Entries here come from immuneACCESS through TCRdb and include only in-frame sequences with V and J called. Some clones fail to appear in such tables; in the studies checked, an unresolved V gene covers under half of the shortfall, and the cause of the remainder is unknown. That table gives V, J and clone size, and the DNA gave D and trimming. This sample is represented by 980,000 or so clones; more than 75% of them were singletons. The ten largest clones represent about 1.5% of the sample.

CDR1 and CDR2 (MDHEN, SYDVKM) derive from the germline V gene. The trim is 7 bases for V and 0 bases for J, with a gap of 15 bases between the germline ends. Counted from cysteine to phenylalanine, this CDR3 has 15 amino acids. Left in the record is the CDR3 DNA by itself, 45 bases read in frame from the first base. Details on this clone: The antigen it recognizes is unknown. Base qualities are missing; no much larger clone stands one base away.

The specimen was memory CD4+ T cells sorted from blood. This specimen's cell subset or site label, per the study, means: CD45RA-negative fraction. The sequence derives from a man younger than 35 in good health. The sequence links TRBV28 to TRBJ1-1, with no D gene named confidently. Read as DNA, the sequence is TGTGCCAGCATTCGGCAGGTGGTTTTGAACACTGAAGCTTTCTTT. It encodes CASIRQVVLNTEAFF.